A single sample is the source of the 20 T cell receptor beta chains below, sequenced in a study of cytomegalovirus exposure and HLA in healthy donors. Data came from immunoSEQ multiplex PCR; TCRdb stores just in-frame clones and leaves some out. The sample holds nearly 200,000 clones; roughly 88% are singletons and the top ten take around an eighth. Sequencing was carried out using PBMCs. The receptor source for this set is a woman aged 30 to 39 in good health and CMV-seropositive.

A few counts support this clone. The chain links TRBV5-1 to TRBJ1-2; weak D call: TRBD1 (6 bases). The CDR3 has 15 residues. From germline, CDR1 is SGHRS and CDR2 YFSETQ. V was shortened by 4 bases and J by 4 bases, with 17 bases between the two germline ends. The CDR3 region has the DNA TGCGCCAGCAGCCAGTTGGATGGACAGTTCTATGGCTACACCTTC. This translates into CASSQLDGQFYGYTF. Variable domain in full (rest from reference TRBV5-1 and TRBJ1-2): KAGVTQTPRYLIKTRGQQVTLSCSPISGHRSVSWYQQTPGQGLQFLFEYFSETQRNKGNFPGRFSGRQFSNSRSEMNVSTLELGDSALYLCASSQLDGQFYGYTFGSGTRLTVV.

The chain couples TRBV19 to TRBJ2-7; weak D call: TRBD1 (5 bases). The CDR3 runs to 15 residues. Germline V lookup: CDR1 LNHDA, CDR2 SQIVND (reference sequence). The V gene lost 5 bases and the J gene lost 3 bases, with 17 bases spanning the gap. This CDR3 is CASSPRQNDHYEQYF. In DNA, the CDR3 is TGTGCCAGTAGTCCCAGACAGAATGACCACTACGAGCAGTACTTC.

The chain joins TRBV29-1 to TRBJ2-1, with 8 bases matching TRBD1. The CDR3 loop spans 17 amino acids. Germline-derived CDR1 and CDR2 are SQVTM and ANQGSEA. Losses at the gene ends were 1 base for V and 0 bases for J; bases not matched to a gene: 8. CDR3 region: CSVEGEQGENSYNEQFF. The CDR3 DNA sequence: TGCAGCGTTGAAGGTGAACAGGGGGAGAACTCCTACAATGAGCAGTTCTTC.

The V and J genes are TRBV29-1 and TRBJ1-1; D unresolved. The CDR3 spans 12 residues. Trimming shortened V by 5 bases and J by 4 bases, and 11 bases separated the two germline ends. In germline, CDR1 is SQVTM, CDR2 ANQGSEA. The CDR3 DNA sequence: TGCAGCGTTACGGACGCGGGCACTGAAGCTTTCTTT. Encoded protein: CSVTDAGTEAFF.

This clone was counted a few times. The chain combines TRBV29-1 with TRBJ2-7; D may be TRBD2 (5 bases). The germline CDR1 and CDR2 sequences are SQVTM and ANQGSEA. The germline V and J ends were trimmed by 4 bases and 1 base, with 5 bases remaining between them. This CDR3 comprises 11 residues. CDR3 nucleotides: TGCAGCGTTGGGGAGTCCTACGAGCAGTACTTC. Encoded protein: CSVGESYEQYF.

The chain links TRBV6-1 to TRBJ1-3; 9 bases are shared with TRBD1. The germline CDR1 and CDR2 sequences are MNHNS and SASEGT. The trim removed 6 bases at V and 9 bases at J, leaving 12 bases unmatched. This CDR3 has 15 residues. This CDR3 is CASRPGQGEPVTIYF. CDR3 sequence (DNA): TGTGCCAGCAGACCGGGACAGGGTGAGCCGGTCACCATATATTTT.

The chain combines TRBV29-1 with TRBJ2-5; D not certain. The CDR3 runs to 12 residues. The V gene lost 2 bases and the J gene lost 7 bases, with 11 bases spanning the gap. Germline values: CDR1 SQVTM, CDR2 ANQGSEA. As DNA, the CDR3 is TGCAGCGTTGAACAGCCATCGGGGACCCAGTACTTC. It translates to CSVEQPSGTQYF.

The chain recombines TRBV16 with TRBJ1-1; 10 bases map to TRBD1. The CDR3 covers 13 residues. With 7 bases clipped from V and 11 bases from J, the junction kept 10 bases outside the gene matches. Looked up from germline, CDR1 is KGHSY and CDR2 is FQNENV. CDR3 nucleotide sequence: TGTGCCAGCAACAAACCCGGGACAGGGGCGGCTTTCTTT. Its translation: CASNKPGTGAAFF.

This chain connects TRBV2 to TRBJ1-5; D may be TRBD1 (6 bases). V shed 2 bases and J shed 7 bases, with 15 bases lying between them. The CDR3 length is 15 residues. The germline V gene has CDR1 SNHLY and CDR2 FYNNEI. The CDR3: CASSESSGVGQPQHF. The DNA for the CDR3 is TGTGCCAGCAGTGAATCGTCAGGGGTGGGGCAGCCCCAGCATTTT.

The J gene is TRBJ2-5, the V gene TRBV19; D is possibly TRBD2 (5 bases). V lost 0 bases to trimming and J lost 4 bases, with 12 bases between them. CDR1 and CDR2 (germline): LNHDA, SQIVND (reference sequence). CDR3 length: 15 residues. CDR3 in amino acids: CASSIDRVGGETQYF. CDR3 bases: TGTGCCAGTAGTATAGATAGGGTTGGAGGAGAGACCCAGTACTTC. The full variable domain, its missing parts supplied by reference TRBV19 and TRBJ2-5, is DGGITQSPKYLFRKEGQNVTLSCEQNLNHDAMYWYRQDPGQGLRLIYYSQIVNDFQKGDIAEGYSVSREKKESFPLTVTSAQKNPTAFYLCASSIDRVGGETQYFGPGTRLLVL.

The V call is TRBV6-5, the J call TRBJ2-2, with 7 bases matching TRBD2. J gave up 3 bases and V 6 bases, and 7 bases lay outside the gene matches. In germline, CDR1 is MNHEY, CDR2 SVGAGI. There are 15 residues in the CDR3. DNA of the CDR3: TGTGCCAGCAGCCCGGCGGGGGATTACACCGGGGAGCTGTTTTTT. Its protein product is CASSPAGDYTGELFF.

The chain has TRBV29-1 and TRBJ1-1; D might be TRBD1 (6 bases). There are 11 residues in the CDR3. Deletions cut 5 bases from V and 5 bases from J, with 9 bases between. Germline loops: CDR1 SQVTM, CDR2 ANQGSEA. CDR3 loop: CSVPQGTEAFF. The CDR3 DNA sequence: TGCAGCGTTCCACAGGGTACTGAAGCTTTCTTT. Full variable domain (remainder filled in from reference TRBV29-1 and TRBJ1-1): SAVISQKPSRDICQRGTSLTIQCQVDSQVTMMFWYRQQPGQSLTLIATANQGSEATYESGFVIDKFPISRPNLTFSTLTVSNMSPEDSSIYLCSVPQGTEAFFGQGTRLTVV.

CDR3 sequence (DNA): TGTGCCAGCAGTTTGGGGGGGGAGGTACAAGAGACCCAGTACTTC. Translating it yields CASSLGGEVQETQYF. The V and J genes are TRBV27 and TRBJ2-5; 7 bases align to TRBD2. V lost 3 bases and J lost 2; bases outside the gene matches: 6. Germline CDR1 reads MNHEY; CDR2 reads SMNVEV (reference sequence). There are 15 residues in the CDR3.

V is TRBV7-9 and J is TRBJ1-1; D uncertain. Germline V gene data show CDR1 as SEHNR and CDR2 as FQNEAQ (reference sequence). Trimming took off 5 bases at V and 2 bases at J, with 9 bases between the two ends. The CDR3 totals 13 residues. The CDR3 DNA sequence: TGTGCCAGCAGCCCCACCCTAAACACTGAAGCTTTCTTT. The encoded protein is CASSPTLNTEAFF.

CDR3 protein: CASSPRDSLTKLFF. The DNA of the CDR3 is TGTGCCAGCAGTCCTCGGGACAGTCTGACAAAACTGTTTTTT. The chain employs TRBV6-5 and TRBJ1-4, with 7 nucleotides matching TRBD1. Trimming cost V 5 bases and J 10 bases; bases outside gene matches: 10. This CDR3 has 14 residues. The V gene's germline CDR1 is MNHEY and CDR2 SVGAGI.

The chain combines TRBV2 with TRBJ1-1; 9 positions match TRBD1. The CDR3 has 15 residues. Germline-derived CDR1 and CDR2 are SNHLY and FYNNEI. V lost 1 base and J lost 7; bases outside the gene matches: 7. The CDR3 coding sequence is TGTGCCAGCAGTGAAGGTTACAGGGGGCGCGGTGAAGCTTTCTTT. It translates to CASSEGYRGRGEAFF. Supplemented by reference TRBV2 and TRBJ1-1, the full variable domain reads EPEVTQTPSHQVTQMGQEVILRCVPISNHLYFYWYRQILGQKVEFLVSFYNNEISEKSEIFDDQFSVERPDGSNFTLKIRSTKLEDSAMYFCASSEGYRGRGEAFFGQGTRLTVV.

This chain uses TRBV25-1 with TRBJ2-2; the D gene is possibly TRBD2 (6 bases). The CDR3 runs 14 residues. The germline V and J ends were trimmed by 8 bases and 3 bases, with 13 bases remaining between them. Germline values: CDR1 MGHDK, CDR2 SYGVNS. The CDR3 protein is CASQRLGDTGELFF. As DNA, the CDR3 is TGTGCCAGCCAAAGACTAGGGGACACCGGGGAGCTGTTTTTT. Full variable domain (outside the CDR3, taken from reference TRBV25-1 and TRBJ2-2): EADIYQTPRYLVIGTGKKITLECSQTMGHDKMYWYQQDPGMELHLIHYSYGVNSTEKGDLSSESTVSRIRTEHFPLTLESARPSHTSQYLCASQRLGDTGELFFGEGSRLTVL.

DNA of the CDR3: TGTGCCAGCAGCTTTCGGACAGGGGGTGCCTACGAGCAGTACTTC. Translated, it gives CASSFRTGGAYEQYF. V usage is TRBV7-9 and J usage is TRBJ2-7, with TRBD1 identical over 10 bases. The CDR3 extends over 15 amino acids. Germline V gene lookup returns CDR1 SEHNR and CDR2 FQNEAQ (reference sequence). V shed 3 bases, J shed 2 bases, and the junction held 4 bases outside the gene matches.

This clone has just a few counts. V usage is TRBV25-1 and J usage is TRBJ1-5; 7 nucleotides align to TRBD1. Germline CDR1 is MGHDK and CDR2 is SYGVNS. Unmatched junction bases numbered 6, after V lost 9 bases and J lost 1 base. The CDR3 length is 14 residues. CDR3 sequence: CASSGQPSNQPQHF. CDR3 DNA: TGTGCCAGTTCGGGACAGCCAAGCAATCAGCCCCAGCATTTT.

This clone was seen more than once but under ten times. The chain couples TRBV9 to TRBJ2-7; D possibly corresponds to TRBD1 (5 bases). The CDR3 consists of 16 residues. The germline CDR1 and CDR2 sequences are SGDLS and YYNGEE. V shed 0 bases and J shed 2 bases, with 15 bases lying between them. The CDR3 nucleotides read TGTGCCAGCAGCGTAGGGGGAAGTACAGGAACCTACGAGCAGTACTTC. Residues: CASSVGGSTGTYEQYF.